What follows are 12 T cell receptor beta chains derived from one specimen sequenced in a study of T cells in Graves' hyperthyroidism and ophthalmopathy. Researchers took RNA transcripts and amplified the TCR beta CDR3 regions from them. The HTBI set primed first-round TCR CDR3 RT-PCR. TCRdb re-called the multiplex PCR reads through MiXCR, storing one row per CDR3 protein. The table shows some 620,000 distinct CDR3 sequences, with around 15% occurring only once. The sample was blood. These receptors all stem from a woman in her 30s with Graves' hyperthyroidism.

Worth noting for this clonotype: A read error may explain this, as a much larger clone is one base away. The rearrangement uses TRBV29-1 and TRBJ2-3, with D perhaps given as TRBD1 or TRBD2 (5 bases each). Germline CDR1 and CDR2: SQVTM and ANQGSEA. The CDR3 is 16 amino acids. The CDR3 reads CSVERGIGAGTDTQCF. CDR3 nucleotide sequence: TGCAGCGTTGAAAGGGGAATCGGGGCAGGCACAGATACGCAGTGTTTT.

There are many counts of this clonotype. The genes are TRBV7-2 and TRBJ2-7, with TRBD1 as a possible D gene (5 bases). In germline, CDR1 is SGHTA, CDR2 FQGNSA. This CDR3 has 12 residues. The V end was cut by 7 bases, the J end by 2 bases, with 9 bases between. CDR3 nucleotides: TGTGCCAGCACCTCGACAGCCTACGAGCAGTACTTC. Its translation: CASTSTAYEQYF.

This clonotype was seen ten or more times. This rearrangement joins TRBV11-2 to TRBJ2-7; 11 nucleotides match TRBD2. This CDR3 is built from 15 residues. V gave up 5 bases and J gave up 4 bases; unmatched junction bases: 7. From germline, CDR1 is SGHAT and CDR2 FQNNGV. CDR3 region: CASSPLAGGWYEQYF. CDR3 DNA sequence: TGTGCCAGCAGCCCGCTAGCGGGAGGCTGGTACGAGCAGTACTTC.

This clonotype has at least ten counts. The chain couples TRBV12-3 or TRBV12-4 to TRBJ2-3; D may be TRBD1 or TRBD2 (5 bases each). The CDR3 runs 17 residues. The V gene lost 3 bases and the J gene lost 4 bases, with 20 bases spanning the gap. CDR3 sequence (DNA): TGTGCCAGCAGTTTGGACTTCGGGGCTATGAAGGCAGATACGCAGTATTTT. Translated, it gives CASSLDFGAMKADTQYF.

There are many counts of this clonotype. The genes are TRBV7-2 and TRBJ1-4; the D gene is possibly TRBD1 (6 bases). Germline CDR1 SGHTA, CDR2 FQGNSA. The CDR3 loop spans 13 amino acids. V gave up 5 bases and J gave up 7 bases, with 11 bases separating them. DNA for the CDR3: TGTGCCAGCAGCCCATGGGGGGCTGAAAAACTGTTTTTT. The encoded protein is CASSPWGAEKLFF.

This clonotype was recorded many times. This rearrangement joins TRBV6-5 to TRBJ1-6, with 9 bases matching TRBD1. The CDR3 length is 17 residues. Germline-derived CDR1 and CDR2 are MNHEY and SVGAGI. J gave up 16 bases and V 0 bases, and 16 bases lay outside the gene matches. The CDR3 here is CASSYSAPGQGWFGLHF. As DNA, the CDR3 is TGTGCCAGCAGTTACTCGGCCCCGGGACAGGGTTGGTTCGGTCTCCACTTT.

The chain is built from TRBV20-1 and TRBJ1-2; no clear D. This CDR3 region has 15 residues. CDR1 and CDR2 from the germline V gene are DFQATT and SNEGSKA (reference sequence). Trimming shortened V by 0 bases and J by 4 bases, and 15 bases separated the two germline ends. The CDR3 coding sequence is TGCAGTGCTAGAGATGGCCGAAGAGGTGGCTATGGCTACACCTTC. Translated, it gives CSARDGRRGGYGYTF.

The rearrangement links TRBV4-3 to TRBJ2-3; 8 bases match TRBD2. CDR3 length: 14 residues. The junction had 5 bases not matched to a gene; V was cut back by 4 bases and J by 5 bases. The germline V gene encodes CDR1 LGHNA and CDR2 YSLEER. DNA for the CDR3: TGCGCCAGCAGCCTTACTAGCGGAATAGATACGCAGTATTTT. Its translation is CASSLTSGIDTQYF.

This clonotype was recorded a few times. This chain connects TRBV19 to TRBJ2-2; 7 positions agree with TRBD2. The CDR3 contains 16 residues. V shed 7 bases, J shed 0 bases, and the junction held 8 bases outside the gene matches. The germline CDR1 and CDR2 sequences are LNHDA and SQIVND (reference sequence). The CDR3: CASTTSPSANTGELFF. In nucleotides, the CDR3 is TGTGCCAGTACGACTAGCCCATCCGCGAACACCGGGGAGCTGTTTTTT. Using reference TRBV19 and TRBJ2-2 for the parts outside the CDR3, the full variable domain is DGGITQSPKYLFRKEGQNVTLSCEQNLNHDAMYWYRQDPGQGLRLIYYSQIVNDFQKGDIAEGYSVSREKKESFPLTVTSAQKNPTAFYLCASTTSPSANTGELFFGEGSRLTVL.

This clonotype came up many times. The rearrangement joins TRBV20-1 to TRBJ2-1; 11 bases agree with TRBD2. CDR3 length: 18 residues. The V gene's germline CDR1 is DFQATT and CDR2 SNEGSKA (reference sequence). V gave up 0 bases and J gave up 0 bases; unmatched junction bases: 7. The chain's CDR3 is CSARDLSGRESSYNEQFF. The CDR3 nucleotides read TGCAGTGCTAGAGATCTTAGCGGGAGGGAGAGCTCCTACAATGAGCAGTTCTTC.

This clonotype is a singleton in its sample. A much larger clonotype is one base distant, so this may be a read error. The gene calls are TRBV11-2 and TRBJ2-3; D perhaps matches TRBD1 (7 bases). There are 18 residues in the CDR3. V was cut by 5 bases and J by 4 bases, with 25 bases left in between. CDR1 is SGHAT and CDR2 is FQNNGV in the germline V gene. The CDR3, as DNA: TGTGCCAGCAGCCCTCCCGGGACAGTTCACCCTAGCGCAGATACGCAGTATTTT. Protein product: CASSPPGTVHPSADTQYF.

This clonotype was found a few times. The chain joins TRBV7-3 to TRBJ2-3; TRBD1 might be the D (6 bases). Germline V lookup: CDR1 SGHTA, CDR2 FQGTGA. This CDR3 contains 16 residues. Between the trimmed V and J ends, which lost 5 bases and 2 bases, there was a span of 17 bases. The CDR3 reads CASSPGTRGTTDTQYF. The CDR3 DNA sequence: TGTGCCAGCAGCCCCGGCACCAGGGGAACCACAGATACGCAGTATTTT.